This T cell receptor (beta chain) comes out of a study of beta chain features in type 1 diabetes (dated by TCRdb to 2016 to 2018). Notes on the research overall: Mean age, gender distribution, total cell number and subset yield were not different between patients and healthy donors. Across all samples, about 110 million sorted cells were examined, and cell number per subset correlated strongly with RNA yield. The study compared TCRB repertoires of sorted circulating CD4+ T cell subsets between recently diagnosed type 1 diabetes patients and matched healthy donors. Naive and central memory subsets were obtained from all 30 or so donors, but regulatory and stem cell-like memory subsets were isolated from only 8 patients and roughly 8 healthy donors.

Study-level results and caveats: Naive, central memory and regulatory TCRB repertoires appeared to be more alike among patients than among healthy donors. Patients with type 1 diabetes made fewer insertions and deleted more nucleotides at VDJ recombination sites, implying thymic rearrangement abnormalities. Because cDNA was sequenced instead of genomic DNA, highly expressing activated cells could be over-represented, though the groups showed no difference in activation or CD3 levels. PCR might favor shorter templates, but patient and control samples were amplified and corrected together, so any skew would affect both groups equally. In all four CD4+ subsets, TCRB CDR3 length was moderately but significantly shorter in type 1 diabetes patients. Because small numbers of individuals were included in the HLA sub-analyses, any influence of HLA type on TCRB rearrangement was left unresolved.

This clone has just a few counts. Its antigen is still unknown. No base quality values were provided; no much bigger clone lies one nucleotide off. Each donor gave one peripheral blood draw, approximately 110 mL on average, collected into heparinised tubes. Naive, central memory, regulatory and stem cell-like memory CD4+ T cells were sorted on a BD FACSAria II using a panel including CD45RO, CCR7, CD25, CD127, CD95 and CD27. A purity above 98% was achieved for all sorted populations. PBMCs were separated immediately by Lymphoprep density gradient centrifugation and were stained directly, without being cultured. So that batch effects would be minimized, each experiment stained and sorted samples in pairs, pairing one healthy donor with one patient. The germline V gene sets CDR1 to MRHNA and CDR2 to SNTAGT. The CDR3 has 13 amino acids, counting the end cysteine and phenylalanine. Only the CDR3 part of the read is kept: 39 bases, read in frame from the first base. V loses 6 bases of germline sequence and J loses 5 bases, and the interval between the two ends is 14 bases.

The entire isolated RNA was reverse transcribed using the High Capacity cDNA Reverse Transcription Kit, and thus expressed TCRB transcripts were sequenced. Deep immunoSEQ sequencing was applied to naive, central memory and regulatory T cell samples, giving an average of about 3.8 million total reads per sample. After sorted cells were lysed in RLT buffer, RNA was extracted with DNase-treated RNeasy Micro or Mini kits, with the choice depending on cell number. To prevent cross-contamination, each cell subset was processed individually, whereas patient and healthy donor samples were processed jointly. TCRB sequences were amplified from cDNA with the immunoSEQ multiplex PCR, producing 87-bp fragments spanning the CDR3 region. Sequencing of the amplicons was done on the Illumina HiSeq platform. The original pipeline was this. PCR bias was computationally corrected using synthetic template baselines, reads within Hamming distance 2 were collapsed, and singletons that could not be merged were discarded. By aligning reads against IMGT, V, D and J genes, CDR3 length, and insertions or deletions at six rearrangement sites were assigned. Within each subset, clonotype counts were normalized to the number of sorted cells before true diversity and Gini coefficients were calculated with the tcR R package. The overlap coefficient, calculated on TCRB nucleotide sequences, was used to measure repertoire sharing. TCRdb's version of the immuneACCESS table is confined to in-frame rearrangements and falls short of the full clone set. An unresolved V gene accounts for under half of the shortfall where checked; the remainder is of unknown origin. The V and J calls and clone size were taken over from that table, and D and trimming were inferred from the DNA. This sample holds roughly 290,000 clones; roughly 8% were observed only once. The top ten clones comprise roughly 1% of the sample.

The source of this sequence is a woman aged 18-29 years in good health. The sequenced material came from central memory CD4+ T cells from blood. This receptor chain uses TRBV6-4 and TRBJ2-7; possibly the D gene is TRBD2, per 5 matching bases. CDR3 protein: CASSPHTGNEQYF. The nucleotides are TGTGCCAGCAGCCCTCATACGGGGAACGAGCAGTACTTC.